This T cell receptor beta chain was profiled in a study of cytomegalovirus exposure and HLA in healthy donors. Findings of the study overall: In a later analysis, TCR beta V- and J-gene trimming was associated with a missense DCLRE1C variant. In vitro testing confirmed a few CMV-associated chains as specific for CMV antigens.

CDR1 and CDR2 (germline): KGHSH, LQKENI. This CDR3 spans 15 amino acids. The ends lost 3 bases at V and 6 bases at J; junction bases unmatched: 9. On this clone itself: Its antigen is undetermined.

PCR involved 60 Vbeta and 13 Jbeta primers. Per the original data handling: An analysis performed later counted 74 million or so unique TCR beta chains (around 9.9 million of them shared). TCRdb's table, derived via immunoSEQ multiplex PCR, lists solely in-frame clones and lacks some. From that table come the V and J calls and clone size; the DNA was used to work out D and trimming. This listing includes about 51,000 clones. The rearrangement uses TRBV18 and TRBJ1-2, with TRBD1 matching over 8 bases. Material: PBMCs. This TCR derives from a man in his forties or fifties in good health and CMV-seropositive. CDR3 in DNA: TGTGCCAGCTCACCCCAAGTGACAGGGGCGAATGGCTACACCTTC. Translation gives CASSPQVTGANGYTF.